This TCR beta chain was identified during a study of T cells in Graves' hyperthyroidism and ophthalmopathy. This CDR3 has 17 residues. Losses at the gene ends were 5 bases for V and 0 bases for J; bases not matched to a gene: 3. Per the germline V gene, CDR1 is SNHLY and CDR2 is FYNNEI. This clonotype was seen a few times. The antigen remains undetermined. RNA transcripts yielded amplified TCR beta CDR3 regions. HTBI primers were used for first-round RT-PCR of the TCR CDR3. Each CDR3 protein is one row after TCRdb ran MiXCR on the multiplex PCR reads. The sample contains 600,000 to 650,000 distinct CDR3 sequences, 15% to 20% of which appear only once. Findings and limits, study-wide: Blood also carried most thyroid clonotypes expanded above 0.001.

Based on clinical symptoms, serum thyroxine and TRAb, thyroid ultrasound and orbital computed tomography, diagnoses were reached. The specimen sequenced was blood. The chain joins TRBV2 to TRBJ2-3; 15 positions match TRBD2. This receptor was identified in a young woman with Graves' hyperthyroidism. CDR3 residues: CASSPGTSGRSTDTQYF. The CDR3 region has the DNA TGTGCCAGCAGTCCCGGGACTAGCGGGAGGAGCACAGATACGCAGTATTTT.